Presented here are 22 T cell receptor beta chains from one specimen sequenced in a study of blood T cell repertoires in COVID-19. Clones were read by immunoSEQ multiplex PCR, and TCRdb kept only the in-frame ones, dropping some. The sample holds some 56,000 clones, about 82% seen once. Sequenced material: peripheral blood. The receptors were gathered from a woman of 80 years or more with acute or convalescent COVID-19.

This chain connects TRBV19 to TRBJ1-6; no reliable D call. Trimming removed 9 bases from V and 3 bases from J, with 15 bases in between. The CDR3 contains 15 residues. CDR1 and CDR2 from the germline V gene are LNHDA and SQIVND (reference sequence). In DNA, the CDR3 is TGTGCCAGCCAACGGGGAAACCTCTATAATTCACCCCTCCACTTT. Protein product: CASQRGNLYNSPLHF.

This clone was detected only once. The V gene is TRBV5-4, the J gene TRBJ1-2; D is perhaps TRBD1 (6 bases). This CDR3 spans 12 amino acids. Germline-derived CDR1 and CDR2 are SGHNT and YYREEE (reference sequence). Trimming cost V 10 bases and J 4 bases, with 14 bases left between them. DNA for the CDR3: TGTGCCGGGGGGGGCAAGGGCTATGGCTACACCTTC. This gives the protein CAGGGKGYGYTF.

Here the CDR3 DNA reads TGTGCCAGCAGCTCAACAGGGCCCACTGAAGCTTTCTTT. This codes for CASSSTGPTEAFF. The chain recombines TRBV7-9 with TRBJ1-1; TRBD1 might be the D (6 bases). CDR1 and CDR2 from the germline V gene are SEHNR and FQNEAQ (reference sequence). The CDR3 extends over 13 amino acids. V was pared by 4 bases and J by 4 bases, with 10 bases between.

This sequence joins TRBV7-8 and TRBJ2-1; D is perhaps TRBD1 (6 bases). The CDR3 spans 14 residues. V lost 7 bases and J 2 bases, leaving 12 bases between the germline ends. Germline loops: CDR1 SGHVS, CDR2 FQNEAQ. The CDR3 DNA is TGTGCCAGCACCCAGGGACAAACCTACAATGAGCAGTTCTTC. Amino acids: CASTQGQTYNEQFF.

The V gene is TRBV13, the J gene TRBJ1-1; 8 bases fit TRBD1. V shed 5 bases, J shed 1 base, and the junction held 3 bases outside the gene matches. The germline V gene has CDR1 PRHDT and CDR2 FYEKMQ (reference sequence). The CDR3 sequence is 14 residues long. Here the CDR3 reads CASSEGTGNTEAFF. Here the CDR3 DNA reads TGTGCCAGCAGCGAAGGGACAGGGAACACTGAAGCTTTCTTT.

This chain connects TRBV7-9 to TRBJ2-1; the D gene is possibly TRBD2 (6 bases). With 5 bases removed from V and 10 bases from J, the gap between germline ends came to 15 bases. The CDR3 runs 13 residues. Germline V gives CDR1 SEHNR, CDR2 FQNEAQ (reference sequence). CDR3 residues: CASSLGRDGEQFF. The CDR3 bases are TGTGCCAGCAGCCTAGGGCGGGATGGGGAGCAGTTCTTC.

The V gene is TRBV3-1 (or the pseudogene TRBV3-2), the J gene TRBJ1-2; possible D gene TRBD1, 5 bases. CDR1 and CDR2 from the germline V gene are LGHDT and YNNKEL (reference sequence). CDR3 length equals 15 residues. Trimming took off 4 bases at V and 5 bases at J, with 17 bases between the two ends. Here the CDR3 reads CASSRIRGGSYGYTF. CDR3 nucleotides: TGTGCCAGCAGCCGTATTCGGGGGGGATCTTATGGCTACACCTTC.

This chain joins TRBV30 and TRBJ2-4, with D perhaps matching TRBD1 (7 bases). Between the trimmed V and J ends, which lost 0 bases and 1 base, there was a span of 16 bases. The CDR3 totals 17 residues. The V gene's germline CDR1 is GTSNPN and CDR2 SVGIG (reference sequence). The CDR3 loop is CAWSVGGTVAAKNIQYF. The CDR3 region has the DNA TGTGCCTGGAGTGTGGGCGGGACAGTGGCGGCCAAAAACATTCAGTACTTC.

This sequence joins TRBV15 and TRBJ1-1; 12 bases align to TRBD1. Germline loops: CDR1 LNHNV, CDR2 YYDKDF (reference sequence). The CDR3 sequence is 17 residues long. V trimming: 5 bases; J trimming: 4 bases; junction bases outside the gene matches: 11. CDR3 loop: CATSHRDRGRGLTEAFF. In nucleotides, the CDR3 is TGTGCCACCAGCCACCGGGACAGGGGGCGAGGACTCACTGAAGCTTTCTTT.

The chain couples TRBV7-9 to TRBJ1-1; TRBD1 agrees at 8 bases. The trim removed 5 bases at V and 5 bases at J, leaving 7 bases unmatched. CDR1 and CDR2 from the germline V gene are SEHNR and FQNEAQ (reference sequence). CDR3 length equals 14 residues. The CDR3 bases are TGTGCCAGCAGCCGCGGACAGGGTGTAACTGAAGCTTTCTTT. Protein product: CASSRGQGVTEAFF.

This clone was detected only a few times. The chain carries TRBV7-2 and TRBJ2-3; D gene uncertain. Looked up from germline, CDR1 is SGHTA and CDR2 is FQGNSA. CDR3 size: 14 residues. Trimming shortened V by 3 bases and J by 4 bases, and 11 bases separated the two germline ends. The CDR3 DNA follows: TGTGCCAGCAGCTTCGCCCGGGTTTCAGATACGCAGTATTTT. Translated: CASSFARVSDTQYF.

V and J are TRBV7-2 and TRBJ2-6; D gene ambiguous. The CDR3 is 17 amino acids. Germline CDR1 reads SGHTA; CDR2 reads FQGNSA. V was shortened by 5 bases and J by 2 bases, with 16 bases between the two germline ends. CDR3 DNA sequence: TGTGCCAGCAGCGGCAGTAGTATGGGCGCTGGGGCCAACGTCCTGACTTTC. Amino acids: CASSGSSMGAGANVLTF. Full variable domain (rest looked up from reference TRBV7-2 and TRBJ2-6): GAGVSQSPSNKVTEKGKDVELRCDPISGHTALYWYRQSLGQGLEFLIYFQGNSAPDKSGLPSDRFSAERTGGSVSTLTIQRTQQEDSAVYLCASSGSSMGAGANVLTFGAGSRLTVL.

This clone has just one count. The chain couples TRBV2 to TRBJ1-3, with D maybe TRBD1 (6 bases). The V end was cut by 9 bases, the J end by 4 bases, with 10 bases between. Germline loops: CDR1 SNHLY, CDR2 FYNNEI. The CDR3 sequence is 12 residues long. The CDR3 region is CARGAVGNTIYF. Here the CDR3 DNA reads TGTGCCAGGGGGGCAGTAGGAAACACCATATATTTT.

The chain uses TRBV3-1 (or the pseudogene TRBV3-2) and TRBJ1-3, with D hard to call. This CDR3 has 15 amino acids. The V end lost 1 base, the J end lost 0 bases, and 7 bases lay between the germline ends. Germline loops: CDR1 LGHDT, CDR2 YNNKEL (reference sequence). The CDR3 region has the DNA TGTGCCAGCAGCCAAGGACGGGGCTCTGGAAACACCATATATTTT. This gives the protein CASSQGRGSGNTIYF.

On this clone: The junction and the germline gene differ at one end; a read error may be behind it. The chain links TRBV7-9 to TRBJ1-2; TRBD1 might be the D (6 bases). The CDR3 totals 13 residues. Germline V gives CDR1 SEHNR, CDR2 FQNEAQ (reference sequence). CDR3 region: CASSLGGPYDYTF. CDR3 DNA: TGTGCCAGCAGCTTGGGGGGGCCTTATGACTACACCTTC.

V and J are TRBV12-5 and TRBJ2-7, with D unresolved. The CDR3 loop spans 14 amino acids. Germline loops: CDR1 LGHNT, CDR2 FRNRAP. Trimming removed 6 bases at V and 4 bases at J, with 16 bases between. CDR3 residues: CASGSTGYSYEQYF. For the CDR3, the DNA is TGTGCTAGTGGCTCAACCGGGTATAGTTACGAGCAGTACTTC.

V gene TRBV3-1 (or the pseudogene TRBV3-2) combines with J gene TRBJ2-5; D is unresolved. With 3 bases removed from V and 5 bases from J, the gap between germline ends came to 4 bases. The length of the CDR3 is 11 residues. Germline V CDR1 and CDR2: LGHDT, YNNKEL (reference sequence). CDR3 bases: TGTGCCAGCAGCCACCGGGAGACCCAGTACTTC. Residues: CASSHRETQYF.

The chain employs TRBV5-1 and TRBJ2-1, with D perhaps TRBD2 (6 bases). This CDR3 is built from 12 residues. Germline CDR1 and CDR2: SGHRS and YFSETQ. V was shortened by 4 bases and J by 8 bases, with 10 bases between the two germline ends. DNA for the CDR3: TGCGCCAGCAGCCGACCGGGGGATGAGCAGTTCTTC. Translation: CASSRPGDEQFF.

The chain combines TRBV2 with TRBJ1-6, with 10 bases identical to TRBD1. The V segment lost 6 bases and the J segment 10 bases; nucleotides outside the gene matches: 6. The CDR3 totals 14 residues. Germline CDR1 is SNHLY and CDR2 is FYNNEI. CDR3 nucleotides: TGTGCCAGCAGAGGGGACAGGGGAGGCTCACCCCTCCACTTT. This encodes CASRGDRGGSPLHF.

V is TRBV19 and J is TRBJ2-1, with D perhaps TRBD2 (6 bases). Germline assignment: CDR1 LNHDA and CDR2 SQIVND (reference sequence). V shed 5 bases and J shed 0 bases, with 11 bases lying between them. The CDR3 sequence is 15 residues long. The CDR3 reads CASSQTRSSYNEQFF. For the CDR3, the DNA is TGTGCCAGTAGTCAGACTAGAAGCTCCTACAATGAGCAGTTCTTC. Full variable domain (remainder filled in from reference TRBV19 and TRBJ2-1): DGGITQSPKYLFRKEGQNVTLSCEQNLNHDAMYWYRQDPGQGLRLIYYSQIVNDFQKGDIAEGYSVSREKKESFPLTVTSAQKNPTAFYLCASSQTRSSYNEQFFGPGTRLTVL.

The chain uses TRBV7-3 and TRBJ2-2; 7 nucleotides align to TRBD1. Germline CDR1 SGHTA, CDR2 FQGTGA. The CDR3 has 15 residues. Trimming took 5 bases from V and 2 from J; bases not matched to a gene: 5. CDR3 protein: CASSAYRGNTGELFF. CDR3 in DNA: TGTGCCAGCAGCGCCTACAGGGGAAACACCGGGGAGCTGTTTTTT. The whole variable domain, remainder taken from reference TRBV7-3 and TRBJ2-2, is GAGVSQTPSNKVTEKGKYVELRCDPISGHTALYWYRQSLGQGPEFLIYFQGTGAADDSGLPNDRFFAVRPEGSVSTLKIQRTERGDSAVYLCASSAYRGNTGELFFGEGSRLTVL.

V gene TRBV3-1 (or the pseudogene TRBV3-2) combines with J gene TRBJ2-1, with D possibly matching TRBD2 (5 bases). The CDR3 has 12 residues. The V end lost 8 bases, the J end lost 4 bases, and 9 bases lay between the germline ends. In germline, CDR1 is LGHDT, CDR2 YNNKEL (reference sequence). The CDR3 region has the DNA TGTGCCAGCTCGGACTTTTACAATGAGCAGTTCTTC. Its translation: CASSDFYNEQFF.